Included here is one T cell receptor beta chain sequence, with context. Its antigen is currently unknown. Donors each contributed one blood sample measuring under 3 ml. TCRdb reprocessed the 5' RACE reads and keeps a single row for each CDR3 protein, giving no DNA. The sample holds roughly 330,000 distinct CDR3 sequences. This CDR3 region has 12 residues. The sample is drawn from a study of monozygotic twins with inflammatory bowel disease. Study-wide points: Healthy co-twins showed greater TCRbeta diversity (inverse Simpson) than IBD patients.

Sequencing was carried out using blood. The source of this sequence is a human donor with ulcerative colitis or Crohn's disease, or a healthy co-twin of an affected twin (not recorded which). The genes are TRBV12-3 or TRBV12-4 and TRBJ2-7; TCRdb's D call of TRBD1 is untestable without DNA. Here the CDR3 reads CASSLRGGEQYF.